A selection of T cell receptor beta chains follows, all from one sample in a study of T cells in Graves' hyperthyroidism and ophthalmopathy. A single record per CDR3 protein comes from TCRdb applying MiXCR to the multiplex PCR reads. The repertoire holds about 620,000 distinct CDR3 sequences, about a sixth seen once, with about 3.8% in the top ten. The sample taken for sequencing was blood. These receptors all stem from a woman in her 30s with Graves' hyperthyroidism. Each CDR3 is given with its conserved first and last residue.

V gene	J gene	CDR3 protein
TRBV10-3	TRBJ2-5	CAISDPLGQETQYF
TRBV3-1	TRBJ1-2	CASSQVDRGYGYTF
TRBV28	TRBJ1-5	CASSSHRGGNQPQHF
TRBV5-1	TRBJ2-3	CASSLEGRGRDTQYF
TRBV28	TRBJ2-5	CASSLRQGKYF
TRBV9	TRBJ2-1	CASNEGGSLMNEQFF
TRBV24-1	TRBJ2-2	CATRRTGVTGELFF
TRBV29-1	TRBJ1-2	CSVEGLRENGYTF
TRBV20-1	TRBJ2-4	CSARDDRTFNIQYF
TRBV5-8	TRBJ2-3	CASSFLGRDSTDTQYF
TRBV28	TRBJ1-1	CASRLFATGGTEAFF
TRBV28	TRBJ2-1	CASSLGLAGEREQFF
TRBV18	TRBJ2-7	CASSPSRGRTSYEQYF
TRBV7-9	TRBJ2-7	CASSLFGVYEQYF
TRBV20-1	TRBJ1-6	CSATVTNTRGDSPLHF
TRBV6-2/TRBV6-3	TRBJ1-1	CASSPPLRDYNTEAFF
TRBV20-1	TRBJ1-3	CSARVGAVGNTIYF
TRBV15	TRBJ2-3	CATSTPGSGRGDSDTQYF
TRBV6-1	TRBJ1-6	CASSYRTGRSPLHF
TRBV7-8	TRBJ1-5	CASSDQGGNQPQHF
TRBV12-3/TRBV12-4	TRBJ2-3	CASSLDVADTQYF
TRBV18	TRBJ1-1	CASSPLSGIGNTEAFF
TRBV12-3/TRBV12-4	TRBJ2-3	CASSIGPAGSTDTQYF
TRBV2	TRBJ1-5	CASSAVYREGQPQHF
TRBV6-1	TRBJ2-1	CASRPGTSGRGIDEQFF
TRBV6-1	TRBJ2-7	CASSQIGTYEQYF
TRBV12-3/TRBV12-4	TRBJ2-5	CASSLLKGTDLQETQYF
TRBV29-1	TRBJ2-1	CSAPKLAGSTYNEQFF
TRBV6-2/TRBV6-3	TRBJ2-7	CASRGLAGHPSYEQYF
TRBV5-5	TRBJ2-7	CASSRGAGLGYEQYF
TRBV2	TRBJ2-1	CASSDGPANEQFF
TRBV12-3/TRBV12-4	TRBJ1-3	CASSSWELTGNTIYF
TRBV19	TRBJ1-5	CASSIQGDRGLYSNQPQHF
TRBV30	TRBJ2-1	CAWSVRDWREQFF
TRBV27	TRBJ2-2	CASSKGYTGELFF
TRBV10-3	TRBJ2-2	CAISEGGGNTGELFF
TRBV2	TRBJ2-7	CASSEVRVGYEQYF
TRBV6-1	TRBJ1-5	CASRGRQGNQPQHF
TRBV12-5	TRBJ2-2	CASGLTPTEGGELFF
TRBV7-9	TRBJ2-1	CASSSTLAGVGNEQFF
TRBV28	TRBJ2-5	CASSSGQFQETQYF
TRBV19	TRBJ2-2	CASRLATNTGELFF